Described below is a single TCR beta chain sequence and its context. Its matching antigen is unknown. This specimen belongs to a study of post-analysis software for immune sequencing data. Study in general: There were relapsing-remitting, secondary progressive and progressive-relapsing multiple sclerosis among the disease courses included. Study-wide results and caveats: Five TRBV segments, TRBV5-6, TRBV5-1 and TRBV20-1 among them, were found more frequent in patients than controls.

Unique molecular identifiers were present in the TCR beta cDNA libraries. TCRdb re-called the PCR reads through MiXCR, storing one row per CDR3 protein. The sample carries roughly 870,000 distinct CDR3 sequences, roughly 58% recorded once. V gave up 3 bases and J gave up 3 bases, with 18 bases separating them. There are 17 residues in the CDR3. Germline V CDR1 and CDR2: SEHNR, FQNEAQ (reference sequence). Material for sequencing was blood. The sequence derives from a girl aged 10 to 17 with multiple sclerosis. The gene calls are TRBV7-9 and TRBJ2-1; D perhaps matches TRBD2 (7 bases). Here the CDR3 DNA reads TGTGCCAGCAGCTTGGGGGCCGGCCTAGCGGACTACAATGAGCAGTTCTTC. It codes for CASSLGAGLADYNEQFF.